This T cell receptor (beta chain) emerged from a study of shared clonotypes between healthy human individuals. All donors were Caucasian adults living in Nashville, Tennessee. Whole-study results and caveats: Clonotype sharing among the donors was expected to vary with sequencing depth.

In regard to this clone: What it binds is not known.

Investigators spread the genomic DNA of each subset evenly over several immunoSEQ plates. Authors' data handling: Owing to the provision of junction-only sequences devoid of quality scores by immunoSEQ, filtering differed. Produced via immunoSEQ multiplex PCR; TCRdb's table is partial and in-frame only. V and J calls and clone size come straight from that table; D and trimming were deduced from the DNA. This sample has 450,000 to 500,000 clones, with 79% found just once. This TCR derives from a woman in her thirties or forties in good health. Some clones in this sample may be carry-over from other donors' samples. Source material: PBMCs.

CDR3 coding DNA: TGCGCCAGCAGCTTGGACGGGCTTTACGAGCAGTACTTC. Residues: CASSLDGLYEQYF. V usage is TRBV5-1 and J usage is TRBJ2-7; D call uncertain. The germline V gene encodes CDR1 SGHRS and CDR2 YFSETQ. CDR3 length equals 13 residues. Trimming left V 0 bases short and J 4 bases short, with 8 bases between.